This is a list of T cell receptor beta chains from one sample in a study of cytomegalovirus exposure and HLA in healthy donors. TCRdb's copy holds only in-frame clones and misses some; the assay was immunoSEQ multiplex PCR. The data show approximately 120,000 clones, with just under 75% seen just once and 4% to 5.5% held by the top ten. The specimen was PBMCs. Receptors were obtained from a man in his 60s in good health and CMV-seropositive. Each CDR3 is given with its conserved first and last residue. D genes are given only for firm matches. The size of a clone is reported for some rows only, either as once, few or many, or as a class for expanded clones.

J: TRBJ2-3
D: .
size: few
V: TRBV30
CDR3: CAWSEGQLTDTQYF
DNA: TGTGCCTGGAGTGAGGGGCAACTCACAGATACGCAGTATTTT

J: TRBJ2-3
D: .
size: few
V: TRBV2
CDR3: CASKGVYTDTQYF
DNA: TGTGCCAGCAAGGGGGTCTACACAGATACGCAGTATTTT

J: TRBJ1-5
D: .
size: few
V: TRBV9
CDR3: CASSAGGDGQPQHF
DNA: TGTGCCAGCAGCGCCGGGGGGGACGGTCAGCCCCAGCATTTT

J: TRBJ2-5
D: TRBD1
size: .
V: TRBV29-1
CDR3: CSVEGMTGSRETQYF
DNA: TGCAGCGTTGAAGGGATGACAGGGTCTCGGGAGACCCAGTACTTC

J: TRBJ2-5
D: .
size: .
V: TRBV11-3
CDR3: CASSRSGPGGETQYF
DNA: TGTGCCAGCAGTCGAAGCGGACCGGGCGGGGAGACCCAGTACTTC

J: TRBJ2-7
D: TRBD1
size: .
V: TRBV28
CDR3: CASSLGRDRDEQYF
DNA: TGTGCTAGCAGTTTAGGGCGGGACAGGGACGAGCAGTACTTC

J: TRBJ1-1
D: TRBD1
size: .
V: TRBV7-9
CDR3: CASSPAGQGNTEAFF
DNA: TGTGCCAGCAGCCCCGCCGGACAGGGGAATACTGAAGCTTTCTTT

J: TRBJ2-3
D: TRBD1
size: .
V: TRBV5-1
CDR3: CASSSPGTGSTDTQYF
DNA: TGCGCCAGCAGCTCGCCCGGGACAGGGTCCACAGATACGCAGTATTTT

J: TRBJ2-2
D: .
size: .
V: TRBV5-1
CDR3: CASSLAGYTGELFF
DNA: TGCGCCAGCAGCTTGGCGGGGTACACCGGGGAGCTGTTTTTT

J: TRBJ1-1
D: .
size: few
V: TRBV28
CDR3: CASRLNTEAFF
DNA: TGTGCCAGCCGACTCAACACTGAAGCCTTCTTT

J: TRBJ2-7
D: .
size: .
V: TRBV5-1
CDR3: CASSLGGAGSHEQYF
DNA: TGCGCCAGCAGCTTGGGAGGTGCGGGTAGCCACGAGCAGTACTTC

J: TRBJ2-5
D: TRBD1
size: few
V: TRBV9
CDR3: CASSRTGDMQETQYF
DNA: TGTGCCAGCAGCAGGACAGGGGATATGCAGGAGACCCAGTACTTC

J: TRBJ2-2
D: TRBD1
size: .
V: TRBV11-3
CDR3: CASSTRQGAAGELFF
DNA: TGTGCCAGCAGCACCCGACAGGGAGCCGCCGGGGAGCTGTTTTTT

J: TRBJ1-1
D: TRBD1
size: .
V: TRBV5-4
CDR3: CASSWGQGDTEAFF
DNA: TGTGCCAGCAGCTGGGGACAGGGGGACACTGAAGCTTTCTTT

J: TRBJ2-4
D: .
size: few
V: TRBV4-1
CDR3: CASSQTPGGSIQYF
DNA: TGCGCCAGCAGCCAAACCCCAGGGGGGAGCATTCAGTACTTC

J: TRBJ2-3
D: TRBD2
size: .
V: TRBV5-4
CDR3: CASSRGTSGGIATQYF
DNA: TGTGCCAGCAGCCGAGGGACTAGCGGGGGGATCGCTACGCAGTATTTT

J: TRBJ2-3
D: .
size: .
V: TRBV4-2
CDR3: CASSQERGGQDTQYF
DNA: TGTGCCAGCAGCCAAGAGAGGGGGGGTCAAGATACGCAGTATTTT

J: TRBJ2-2
D: .
size: .
V: TRBV28
CDR3: CASSSGLGRELFF
DNA: TGTGCCAGCAGTTCCGGACTTGGGCGGGAGCTGTTTTTT

J: TRBJ2-5
D: .
size: .
V: TRBV11-3
CDR3: CASSLRGFETQYF
DNA: TGTGCCAGCAGCTTAAGGGGGTTCGAGACCCAGTACTTC

J: TRBJ1-4
D: .
size: .
V: TRBV7-9
CDR3: CASSLGDSGEKLFF
DNA: TGTGCCAGCAGCTTAGGCGACAGTGGAGAAAAACTGTTTTTT

J: TRBJ2-7
D: .
size: .
V: TRBV5-4
CDR3: CASSPRNGGYEQYF
DNA: TGTGCCAGCAGCCCAAGAAATGGGGGGTACGAGCAGTACTTC

J: TRBJ2-1
D: .
size: .
V: TRBV2
CDR3: CASSEAELANNEQFF
DNA: TGTGCCAGCAGTGAAGCAGAACTAGCCAACAATGAGCAGTTCTTC

J: TRBJ2-5
D: TRBD1
size: .
V: TRBV6-1
CDR3: CASSLDRVQETQYF
DNA: TGTGCCAGCAGTCTGGACAGGGTTCAAGAGACCCAGTACTTC

J: TRBJ1-6
D: TRBD1
size: .
V: TRBV4-2
CDR3: CASSQDVTGGNSPLHF
DNA: TGTGCCAGCAGCCAAGATGTGACAGGGGGTAATTCACCCCTCCACTTT

J: TRBJ2-1
D: TRBD2
size: .
V: TRBV10-3
CDR3: CAIGRESGGALWQFF
DNA: TGTGCCATCGGTCGGGAGAGCGGGGGGGCTTTGTGGCAGTTCTTC

J: TRBJ1-1
D: .
size: few
V: TRBV5-1
CDR3: CASSWAGGSEAFF
DNA: TGCGCCAGCAGCTGGGCCGGGGGGAGTGAAGCTTTCTTT

J: TRBJ2-5
D: TRBD2
size: .
V: TRBV2
CDR3: CASSGGGWRGSQETQYF
DNA: TGTGCCAGCAGCGGGGGTGGGTGGCGGGGGAGCCAAGAGACCCAGTACTTC

J: TRBJ2-5
D: TRBD1
size: .
V: TRBV5-4
CDR3: CASTNQQGPEGTQYF
DNA: TGTGCCAGCACTAACCAACAGGGGCCCGAGGGGACCCAGTACTTC

J: TRBJ1-5
D: .
size: .
V: TRBV29-1
CDR3: CSVVAGNRNQPQHF
DNA: TGCAGCGTTGTTGCAGGGAATAGGAATCAGCCCCAGCATTTT

J: TRBJ1-3
D: .
size: .
V: TRBV5-1
CDR3: CASSLSALTGTDSGNTIYF
DNA: TGCGCCAGCAGCTTGAGTGCCCTTACAGGGACGGACTCTGGAAACACCATATATTTT

J: TRBJ2-2
D: .
size: .
V: TRBV7-2
CDR3: CASSLRPAANTGELFF
DNA: TGTGCCAGCAGCCTTCGTCCCGCGGCGAACACCGGGGAGCTGTTTTTT